Listed below are T cell receptor beta chains from one sample, sequenced in a study of T-cell reconstitution after alpha-beta-depleted transplantation in children. TCRdb processed the PCR reads anew with MiXCR; each CDR3 protein has one entry. The sample has around 92,000 distinct CDR3 sequences; more than 9% are singletons. The sample in question was PBMCs from the stem cell graft donor, obtained from the stem cell graft. The receptors come from a human donor who donated a stem cell graft to a child with inherited bone marrow failure. Each CDR3 is given with its conserved first and last residue. Each record gives: CDR3 DNA, CDR3 protein, CDR3 length, J gene, V gene, clone size, D gene. A D gene is named only where the DNA matches it firmly. Clone size is given for some rows only: seen once, a few or many times, or a class if the clone is expanded.

CDR3nt: TGCAGTGCTAGAGGAAATTCGGAGGACTGGAGTAATCAGCCCCAGCATTTT
CDR3aa: CSARGNSEDWSNQPQHF
len: 17
j_gene: TRBJ1-5
v_gene: TRBV20-1
abundance: many
d_gene: -

CDR3nt: TGCAGTGCCCCGGCGCCTAGCACAGATACGCAGTATTTT
CDR3aa: CSAPAPSTDTQYF
len: 13
j_gene: TRBJ2-3
v_gene: TRBV20-1
abundance: -
d_gene: -

CDR3nt: TGTGCCAGCAGTGCGACTAGCGAGGCAGATACGCAGTATTTT
CDR3aa: CASSATSEADTQYF
len: 14
j_gene: TRBJ2-3
v_gene: TRBV28
abundance: few
d_gene: TRBD2

CDR3nt: TGTGCCAGTAGTATTCTTGGGGGCAATCAGCCCCAGCATTTT
CDR3aa: CASSILGGNQPQHF
len: 14
j_gene: TRBJ1-5
v_gene: TRBV19
abundance: -
d_gene: -

CDR3nt: TGTGCCAGCTCTAGTCAACCGTCTGGAGACACCATATATTTT
CDR3aa: CASSSQPSGDTIYF
len: 14
j_gene: TRBJ1-3
v_gene: TRBV18
abundance: -
d_gene: -

CDR3nt: TGCGCCAGCAGCGACGGACAGGGGGTCGCCGGGGAGCTGTTTTTT
CDR3aa: CASSDGQGVAGELFF
len: 15
j_gene: TRBJ2-2
v_gene: TRBV5-1
abundance: many
d_gene: TRBD1

CDR3nt: TGTGCCAGCAGCCCAGGACTAGCGGGAGGCGAGCAGTACTTC
CDR3aa: CASSPGLAGGEQYF
len: 14
j_gene: TRBJ2-7
v_gene: TRBV3-1
abundance: many
d_gene: TRBD2

CDR3nt: TGTGCCAACCCGGGACTAGCGGGAGGAGGCTTATGGGGCAATGAGCAGTTCTTC
CDR3aa: CANPGLAGGGLWGNEQFF
len: 18
j_gene: TRBJ2-1
v_gene: TRBV6-2/TRBV6-3
abundance: medium-sized
d_gene: TRBD2

CDR3nt: TGTGCCAGCAGCCAAGGGAGGCATTCCTACAATGAGCAGTTCTTC
CDR3aa: CASSQGRHSYNEQFF
len: 15
j_gene: TRBJ2-1
v_gene: TRBV3-1
abundance: many
d_gene: -

CDR3nt: TGCGCCAGCAGCTTGGTTGCGGGAGGTTACAATGAGCAGTTCTTC
CDR3aa: CASSLVAGGYNEQFF
len: 15
j_gene: TRBJ2-1
v_gene: TRBV5-1
abundance: many
d_gene: TRBD2

CDR3nt: TGCGCCAGCAGCCAAGGAGGCCAGAACTATGGCTACACCTTC
CDR3aa: CASSQGGQNYGYTF
len: 14
j_gene: TRBJ1-2
v_gene: TRBV4-3
abundance: -
d_gene: -

CDR3nt: TGTGCCAGCAGCCCACGGACTAGCAGCACAGATACGCATTATTTT
CDR3aa: CASSPRTSSTDTHYF
len: 15
j_gene: TRBJ2-3
v_gene: TRBV4-2
abundance: -
d_gene: TRBD2

CDR3nt: TGCAGTGCTAGAAAAAGCACAGGGGGCTACAATGAGCAGTTCTTC
CDR3aa: CSARKSTGGYNEQFF
len: 15
j_gene: TRBJ2-1
v_gene: TRBV20-1
abundance: many
d_gene: TRBD1

CDR3nt: TGTGCCAGCAGACCACGGACAGCCTCAAACACTGAAGCTTTCTTT
CDR3aa: CASRPRTASNTEAFF
len: 15
j_gene: TRBJ1-1
v_gene: TRBV6-1
abundance: -
d_gene: -

CDR3nt: TGTGCCAGCAGCTTAAACTCCGACAGGGGTCGCAATCAGCCCCAGCATTTT
CDR3aa: CASSLNSDRGRNQPQHF
len: 17
j_gene: TRBJ1-5
v_gene: TRBV6-5
abundance: many
d_gene: TRBD1

CDR3nt: TGTGCCAGCTCACCACCGAGGTCAGGAGGAGAGACCCAGTACTTC
CDR3aa: CASSPPRSGGETQYF
len: 15
j_gene: TRBJ2-5
v_gene: TRBV18
abundance: few
d_gene: -

CDR3nt: TGCAGTGCTAGACCCTATAGCAATCAGCCCCAGCATTTT
CDR3aa: CSARPYSNQPQHF
len: 13
j_gene: TRBJ1-5
v_gene: TRBV20-1
abundance: many
d_gene: -

CDR3nt: TGTGCCAGCAGTTTATATGATCCGGGTGGCGGGGAGCTGTTTTTT
CDR3aa: CASSLYDPGGGELFF
len: 15
j_gene: TRBJ2-2
v_gene: TRBV27
abundance: many
d_gene: -

CDR3nt: TGTGCCAGCAGCACTTCGACTAGCGGGAGCCACGAGCAGTACTTC
CDR3aa: CASSTSTSGSHEQYF
len: 15
j_gene: TRBJ2-7
v_gene: TRBV7-9
abundance: many
d_gene: TRBD2

CDR3nt: TGCAGTGCTAGCAGGGCGAACACCGGGGAGCTGTTTTTT
CDR3aa: CSASRANTGELFF
len: 13
j_gene: TRBJ2-2
v_gene: TRBV20-1
abundance: few
d_gene: -

CDR3nt: TGTGCCAGCAGCTTAGCCTCCCTTAGCGGGACCATCTACAATGAGCAGTTCTTC
CDR3aa: CASSLASLSGTIYNEQFF
len: 18
j_gene: TRBJ2-1
v_gene: TRBV13
abundance: few
d_gene: TRBD2

CDR3nt: TGCGCCAGCAGCCAAGTCCACACAGGGGCAGAGATTTACAATGAGCAGTTCTTC
CDR3aa: CASSQVHTGAEIYNEQFF
len: 18
j_gene: TRBJ2-1
v_gene: TRBV4-3
abundance: -
d_gene: TRBD1

CDR3nt: TGCAGCGTTGGGAGGGGGCCCGCTAATGAAAAACTGTTTTTT
CDR3aa: CSVGRGPANEKLFF
len: 14
j_gene: TRBJ1-4
v_gene: TRBV29-1
abundance: many
d_gene: TRBD1

CDR3nt: TGTGCCAGCAGCCGACAGGGGTTTGGCTACACCTTC
CDR3aa: CASSRQGFGYTF
len: 12
j_gene: TRBJ1-2
v_gene: TRBV7-2
abundance: -
d_gene: TRBD1

CDR3nt: TGTGCCTGGATGGGTGGCGGAGGAGGCTACGAGCAGTACTTC
CDR3aa: CAWMGGGGGYEQYF
len: 14
j_gene: TRBJ2-7
v_gene: TRBV30
abundance: many
d_gene: -

CDR3nt: TGTGCCAGCACCAGCCGGGGAAACACCATATATTTT
CDR3aa: CASTSRGNTIYF
len: 12
j_gene: TRBJ1-3
v_gene: TRBV2
abundance: -
d_gene: -

CDR3nt: TGCAGTGCCCAGGGACTAGCGGGAGAGGATTTCAGGGATGAGCAGTTCTTC
CDR3aa: CSAQGLAGEDFRDEQFF
len: 17
j_gene: TRBJ2-1
v_gene: TRBV20-1
abundance: many
d_gene: TRBD2

CDR3nt: TGTGCCAGCAGCGCCGGGACAGGGGGCCGCACCGGGGAGCTGTTTTTT
CDR3aa: CASSAGTGGRTGELFF
len: 16
j_gene: TRBJ2-2
v_gene: TRBV5-5
abundance: many
d_gene: TRBD1

CDR3nt: TGTGCCATCAGCCCCGGACACCCCTATGGCTACACCTTC
CDR3aa: CAISPGHPYGYTF
len: 13
j_gene: TRBJ1-2
v_gene: TRBV4-2
abundance: once
d_gene: -

CDR3nt: TGTGCCAGCAGCTTAGGAAGAGGATCTCGGCCCCAGCATTTT
CDR3aa: CASSLGRGSRPQHF
len: 14
j_gene: TRBJ1-5
v_gene: TRBV11-3
abundance: -
d_gene: -

CDR3nt: TGCAGCGCCTCCGGGACGGGCTATCCAGACTACGAGCAGTACTTC
CDR3aa: CSASGTGYPDYEQYF
len: 15
j_gene: TRBJ2-7
v_gene: TRBV29-1
abundance: -
d_gene: -

CDR3nt: TGTGCCAGCAGCTTCGCAGGGGCCGGTAGAAACTTACAAGAGACCCAGTACTTC
CDR3aa: CASSFAGAGRNLQETQYF
len: 18
j_gene: TRBJ2-5
v_gene: TRBV7-2
abundance: -
d_gene: -

CDR3nt: TGTGCCAGCACCCGACAGGGGGCGGATACGCAGTATTTT
CDR3aa: CASTRQGADTQYF
len: 13
j_gene: TRBJ2-3
v_gene: TRBV3-1
abundance: many
d_gene: TRBD1

CDR3nt: TGTGCCAGCGCAGGGTACACTGAAGCTTTCTTT
CDR3aa: CASAGYTEAFF
len: 11
j_gene: TRBJ1-1
v_gene: TRBV6-2/TRBV6-3
abundance: many
d_gene: -

CDR3nt: TGTGCCAGCAGTTACGTGCGTGACACCGGGGAGCTGTTTTTT
CDR3aa: CASSYVRDTGELFF
len: 14
j_gene: TRBJ2-2
v_gene: TRBV6-2/TRBV6-3
abundance: few
d_gene: -

CDR3nt: TGTGCCACCAGCCGCTATCGACAGGGGAGCGGGGAGCTGTTTTTT
CDR3aa: CATSRYRQGSGELFF
len: 15
j_gene: TRBJ2-2
v_gene: TRBV15
abundance: many
d_gene: TRBD1

CDR3nt: TGCGCCAGCAGCAACCGGACAGGGGCCAACACCGGGGAGCTGTTTTTT
CDR3aa: CASSNRTGANTGELFF
len: 16
j_gene: TRBJ2-2
v_gene: TRBV5-1
abundance: many
d_gene: TRBD1